This T cell receptor beta chain was captured in a study of blood T cell repertoires in COVID-19. Germline-derived CDR1 and CDR2 are MNHEY and SVGAGI. The CDR3 spans 16 residues. V lost 2 bases and J lost 2; bases outside the gene matches: 7. Clones were sequenced by immunoSEQ multiplex PCR, and TCRdb holds only the in-frame ones, with some missing. The sample contains some 30,000 clones, roughly 87% of which appear only once. The receptor was isolated from a man aged 65 to 85 with active or convalescent COVID-19. The specimen sequenced was peripheral blood. V gene TRBV6-5 combines with J gene TRBJ1-1, with 8 bases fitting TRBD1. The CDR3 protein is CASSYRRTGLNTEAFF. CDR3 DNA sequence: TGTGCCAGCAGTTACCGCCGGACAGGGTTAAACACTGAAGCTTTCTTT.